This is a list of T cell receptor beta chains from one sample in a study of human T cells and chemical hapten exposure. One entry per CDR3 protein, called by TCRdb with MiXCR from the RACE reads. The data hold about 120,000 distinct CDR3 sequences, with approximately 13% observed a single time. The material was whole blood, obtained in connection with sensitization to the hapten diphenylcyclopropenone (DPC). Every receptor here comes from a woman between 18 and 30 years old with alopecia areata. Some clones in this sample may be carry-over from other donors' samples. The CDR3 runs from the conserved cysteine through the conserved F or W.

J gene: TRBJ1-1
V gene: TRBV7-2
CDR3 protein: CASSSSGRGTEAFF

J gene: TRBJ2-1
V gene: TRBV7-9
CDR3 protein: CASSLAAGGNEQFF

J gene: TRBJ1-5
V gene: TRBV12-3/TRBV12-4
CDR3 protein: CASSSARNQPQHF

J gene: TRBJ2-7
V gene: TRBV9
CDR3 protein: CASSADSGSHPLEQYF

J gene: TRBJ2-3
V gene: TRBV7-2
CDR3 protein: CASSLERPGSADTQYF

J gene: TRBJ2-2
V gene: TRBV6-5
CDR3 protein: CASRGRAYGTGELFF

J gene: TRBJ2-5
V gene: TRBV6-6
CDR3 protein: CASSSEEETQYF

J gene: TRBJ1-2
V gene: TRBV5-1
CDR3 protein: CASSLDLGMIYGYTF

J gene: TRBJ2-7
V gene: TRBV20-1
CDR3 protein: CSAMDRGLGHEQYF

J gene: TRBJ1-2
V gene: TRBV2
CDR3 protein: CASILDRGGYTF

J gene: TRBJ2-7
V gene: TRBV4-1
CDR3 protein: CASSQVPGVSSYEQYF

J gene: TRBJ2-3
V gene: TRBV5-1
CDR3 protein: CASSFVPFPGTRGRRDTQYF

J gene: TRBJ2-3
V gene: TRBV29-1
CDR3 protein: CSVDGGVTDTQYF

J gene: TRBJ2-5
V gene: TRBV12-2
CDR3 protein: CASRLAQTVKETQYF

J gene: TRBJ1-6
V gene: TRBV2
CDR3 protein: CATTGTGHSPLHF

J gene: TRBJ1-6
V gene: TRBV6-2/TRBV6-3
CDR3 protein: CASSPRPGTAYNSPLHF

J gene: TRBJ2-7
V gene: TRBV29-1
CDR3 protein: CSVEMNRGADYEQYF